This T cell receptor (beta chain) was documented in a study of cytomegalovirus exposure and HLA in healthy donors (dated by TCRdb to about 2017). About the full investigation: According to an earlier analysis of 587 of the donors, some 180 million T cells yielded over 90 million unique TCR beta sequences and approximately 300 Gb of sequence data. About 320 gigabases of sequencing data and tens of millions of unique TCR sequences were included in an early release covering over 600 HLA-typed donors. Of the 350 to 450 genotyped donors, about 80% fell in the genetic ancestry cluster associated with self-reported Caucasian donors. The study aimed to test whether signatures of past pathogen exposure could be identified by cataloging public T cell receptors. The T cell repertoires of some 700 subjects were profiled by immunosequencing and related to cytomegalovirus serostatus. In addition to the first cohort of around 670 subjects, a separate validation cohort of 120 different subjects was used. High-throughput TCR immunosequencing, statistical association of individual TCRs with disease status, and machine learning were combined to predict cytomegalovirus infection status. To study patterns of TCR occurrence, a later analysis re-analyzed previously published TCR beta repertoires from hundreds of donors and added high-resolution HLA genotyping. The later analysis used no new phenotypic data to find candidate immune exposures, relying instead on TCR beta sequences and their occurrence across donors. An earlier analysis of 587 of the donors used high-throughput TCR beta sequencing to judge whether each TCR beta V gene segment behaved as functional or pseudogenic. Donor age, sex, ethnicity and CMV serostatus were compiled alongside the repertoire data. A later genetic analysis took genome-wide SNP genotypes for about 65% of the roughly 670 donors and used that subset as a discovery cohort. All discovery cohort repertoires had been generated on a single sequencing platform. HLA typing included class I and class II loci at four-digit resolution. Typing coverage varied by locus: roughly 620-640 donors for A, B, C, DRB1 and DQB1; roughly 520 for DQA1; about 590 for DPA1; 450 to 480 for DPB1. Several DR-DQ haplotypes were treated as single units for association and clustering because of strong linkage in the cohort. Across some 400 genotyped donors of the cohort, an average of about 250,000 unique TCR beta nucleotide sequences per donor were sequenced, and roughly a sixth of those sequences were non-productive. The investigation overall reported the following: Linkage disequilibrium might explain the correlated functional status among segregating V segments, but an unknown experimental factor could not be excluded. Across donors, most TCR sequences were observed very rarely, whereas some public TCRs were present in many individuals. A later analysis found that HLA-associated TCR beta chains were more clonally expanded and had lower generation probabilities than equally common non-associated chains. This cohort had only TCR beta chains sequenced, and the lack of alpha or paired-chain data limited which features could be detected. In a later analysis, the rate of TCR association differed among HLA loci, with DRB1 alleles having the most associated TCRs and HLA-C alleles having the fewest. A further reported finding was that TCR beta sequences accurately predicted the HLA-A and HLA-B alleles for most subjects in the first cohort. Three of the identified cytomegalovirus-associated TCR beta chains were confirmed in vitro to be specific for cytomegalovirus antigens. Because the 87-base-pair reads could not distinguish some IMGT-functional V segments, including TRBV6-2 and TRBV6-3, those segments were excluded. Cytomegalovirus status was reported to be diagnosed by the classifier with high specificity and sensitivity in both the original and validation cohorts. In the study, around 150 TCR beta chains were listed as associated with cytomegalovirus. V-gene and J-gene trimming of TCR beta chains was associated with a missense DCLRE1C variant in a later genetic analysis, and the association was replicated in an independent cohort. Roughly uniform sequencing depth across donors was assumed in presence/absence analyses, although this assumption may not hold. The sequencing pipeline was judged likely to have produced a cluster of highly shared sequence variants as a technical artifact. Several of the top co-occurrence clusters appeared to be linked to parvovirus B19, influenza, CMV and Epstein-Barr virus, according to a later analysis. The authors suggested that the approach could potentially be generalized to other disease states and immunological phenotypes. Strong co-occurrence of HLA alleles, especially DR and DQ, made assigning TCR associations to individual alleles difficult. An earlier analysis of 587 of the donors showed that most TCR beta V segments appeared in productive rearrangements either about 87% or about 30% of the time, which broadly matched IMGT annotations. At a false discovery rate of 0.05, a later analysis linked 16,951 TCR beta sequences to specific HLA alleles. In a later analysis, most CMV-associated TCR beta chains were found to appear HLA-restricted, with HLA associations seemingly driven largely by CMV exposure. The only immune exposure information available for the cohort was CMV serostatus. Because some donors lacked HLA typing at each locus, the association tests relied only on the typed subset. Because counts were too low, roughly 17 rarely observed V segments, including chromosome 9 orphons, were left out of the earlier analysis of about 500 of the donors. A later genetic analysis reported fewer N-insertions in productive TCRs among donors in an Asian-associated ancestry cluster than the approximately 670-donor mean.

The CDR3 sequence holds 17 residues, the cysteine and phenylalanine included. Here the CDR3 DNA is all that survives: 51 bases in frame from base 1. Trimmed from V: 1 base; trimmed from J: 5 bases; junction bases lacking a gene match: 6. From the germline V gene (reference sequence), CDR1 is LNHDA and CDR2 is SQIVND. Preparation of the library involved the immunoSEQ multiplex PCR assay. For the multiplex PCR, a mixture combining 60 forward primers for TCR Vbeta segments and 13 reverse primers for TCR Jbeta segments was used. Amplification of the CDR3 region of rearranged TCR beta genes was performed with a multiplex PCR assay on genomic DNA. The amplified TCR beta libraries were sequenced on the Illumina HiSeq System as 87-base-pair reads. Under the source paper's analysis protocol: A later analysis tallied 75 million to 85 million unique TCR beta chains across the 700 or so repertoires, and about 10 million of those chains were shared by two or more donors. A nearest-neighbor algorithm error-corrected the raw reads and collapsed the reads into unique sequences, merging closely related sequences to remove PCR and sequencing errors. V, D and J gene segments were assigned by aligning CDR3 sequences to IMGT reference sequences. For a sequence to be retained, at least a six-nucleotide match to both a V gene segment and a J gene segment was required. Rearrangements were classified as productive when the CDR3 lacked stop codons and remained in frame with V and J, and all other rearrangements were classified as non-productive. Following IMGT convention, CDR3 was defined as the stretch from the second conserved V-encoded cysteine to the conserved J-encoded phenylalanine. The earlier analysis of about 620 of the donors excluded sequences that lacked an unambiguous match to a single V gene segment. An earlier analysis of some 610 of the donors called V segments functional above 56.7% productive rearrangements and segregating when the between-donor standard deviation exceeded 5%. A statistical classification framework was developed to diagnose cytomegalovirus status using the catalog of TCR beta chain sequences. V and J gene assignment, in a later analysis, came from comparing TCR nucleotide sequences with IMGT/GENE-DB human TR gene sequences. The TCRdist pipeline was used in a later analysis to assign CDR3 sequences and most-parsimonious VDJ recombination scenarios. In a later analysis, every TCR beta chain was defined by the combination of its CDR3 amino acid sequence and its V-gene family, and reads without a unique V-gene family were dropped. In a later analysis, 500 to 650 highly shared, low-generation-probability nucleotide sequences were removed to address suspected cross-contamination and a sequencing artifact. For each public chain, a later analysis derived a clonal expansion index from normalized ranks of inferred template counts within each repertoire. In a later analysis, generation probabilities were computed with a VDJ recombination model fitted to out-of-frame rearrangements, and the resulting probabilities were checked against IGoR. Hypergeometric tests were used in a later analysis to score TCR-TCR, TCR-HLA and TCR-CMV co-occurrence, with a repertoire-size bias correction applied to the TCR pairs. In a later analysis, false discovery rates were estimated by permuting HLA or CMV assignments 20 times. In a later analysis, co-occurring TCRs were grouped with DBSCAN, and TCRdist sequence similarity was added when clustering was performed within HLA-allele-positive subsets. Repertoires with fewer than 30,000 or more than 120,000 public chains were left out of co-occurrence clustering, as were about five repertoires with anomalous nucleotide sharing. As stored in TCRdb, this immuneACCESS dataset retains in-frame rearrangements with V and J assigned. A fraction of the clones does not appear; measured against another copy, unresolved V genes explain less than half of the discrepancy, and the remainder lacks a known reason. That table supplies the V and J calls and clone size; D and trimming were determined from the DNA. Counted in this sample were roughly 230,000 clones; approximately 91% of them appeared once. Clones ranked in the top ten supply about 1.8% of the sample.

The cohort comprised 550 to 700 healthy bone marrow donors. At the time of sampling, all cohort members were nominally healthy, though unrecorded immune exposures were likely present. The donor tested CMV seronegative, placing the donor among the 350 to 400 seronegative members of the cohort. A peripheral blood sample was collected from each donor, and TCR beta sequencing was performed on peripheral blood mononuclear cells. Genomic DNA extraction from the blood cell samples was performed with the Qiagen DNeasy Blood Extraction Kit. As concerns this clone: Its cognate antigen has yet to be identified. No base quality information exists; no much larger clone differs at one position.

The receptor's source is a girl under 10 years old in good health and CMV-seronegative. The chain is assembled from TRBV19 and TRBJ1-5; 12 bases in the junction line up with TRBD1. The sequencing input was PBMCs. The sequence in DNA is TGTGCCAGTAGTATAGGGCCGGGACAGGGGGCCCATCAGCCCCAGCATTTT. Translated, this gives CASSIGPGQGAHQPQHF.